This record looks at one TCR beta chain sequence and its context. Its cognate antigen is unknown. Using immunoSEQ multiplex PCR, the repertoire was profiled, and TCRdb retains in-frame clones only, with some absent. Of some 100,000 clones in the sample, around 94% were seen once. These data are taken from a study of siplizumab effects on memory and regulatory T cells. Study conclusions and caveats: An assignable phenotype, naive or memory, was missing from roughly 86-96% of proliferating CD4+ or CD8+ clones. Alloreactive sequences whose origin lay in unstimulated CD4+ memory cells were significantly reduced by siplizumab. Suppressive capability of dividing Tregs from siplizumab cultures went unverified.

The CDR3 runs 15 residues. V was clipped by 4 bases and J by 3 bases, with 17 bases between them. Germline V gene data show CDR1 as SGDLS and CDR2 as YYNGEE. This chain joins TRBV9 and TRBJ2-7; D is perhaps TRBD1 or TRBD2 (6 bases each). Sequencing was carried out using Tregs sorted from blood. This TCR derives from a human donor in good health. The CDR3 DNA is TGTGCCAGCAGCCCCCGGTGGGGGGCGGACTACGAGCAGTACTTC. Translated: CASSPRWGADYEQYF.